What follows are 30 T cell receptor beta chains derived from one specimen sequenced in a study of T cell responses to AZD1222 COVID-19 vaccine. TCRdb's table, derived via immunoSEQ multiplex PCR, lists solely in-frame clones and lacks some. This sample carries 150,000 or so clones, just over 90% of them seen once, and the ten largest clones take less than 1.3%. The material was peripheral blood, obtained 28 days after the second AZD1222 dose. These receptors were collected from an adult who received the AZD1222 COVID-19 vaccine.

In the case of this clone: Additional DNA sequences in this sample encode the identical CDR3. The CDR3 nucleotides are TGTGCCAGCAGCCTACACGGGCAGAACTCCTACGAGCAGTACTTC. It translates to CASSLHGQNSYEQYF. The chain carries TRBV6-5 and TRBJ2-7; D gene unclear. CDR1 and CDR2 from the germline V gene are MNHEY and SVGAGI. The V gene lost 6 bases and the J gene lost 0 bases, with 15 bases spanning the gap. The CDR3 extends over 15 amino acids.

This clone was seen only once. The chain couples TRBV3-1 (or the pseudogene TRBV3-2) to TRBJ2-1, with TRBD1 matching over 9 bases. CDR1 LGHDT and CDR2 YNNKEL come from the germline V gene (reference sequence). This CDR3 is 15 amino acids long. The ends lost 7 bases at V and 3 bases at J; junction bases unmatched: 7. The CDR3 is CASTARTGVYNEQFF. The CDR3 DNA reads as TGTGCCAGCACGGCCCGGACAGGGGTCTACAATGAGCAGTTCTTC.

This clone was found once. V is TRBV4-1 and J is TRBJ1-6; D is possibly TRBD1 (5 bases). Germline CDR1 and CDR2: MGHRA and YSYEKL. V was shortened by 4 bases and J by 2 bases, with 12 bases between the two germline ends. The CDR3 spans 16 residues. The chain's CDR3 is CASSPAGIPYNSPLHF. The CDR3 DNA is TGCGCCAGCAGCCCGGCAGGGATTCCCTATAATTCACCCCTCCACTTT.

The chain combines TRBV7-3 with TRBJ2-3; TRBD2 matches at 7 bases. Germline CDR1 and CDR2: SGHTA and FQGTGA. Trimming took 2 bases from V and 6 from J; bases not matched to a gene: 8. The CDR3 extends over 15 amino acids. The chain's CDR3 is CASSLGRTSGDTQYF. CDR3 nucleotide sequence: TGTGCCAGCAGCTTAGGGCGGACTAGTGGGGATACGCAGTATTTT. Looking up the rest from reference TRBV7-3 and TRBJ2-3 gives the full variable domain: GAGVSQTPSNKVTEKGKYVELRCDPISGHTALYWYRQSLGQGPEFLIYFQGTGAADDSGLPNDRFFAVRPEGSVSTLKIQRTERGDSAVYLCASSLGRTSGDTQYFGPGTRLTVL.

The chain employs TRBV6-6 and TRBJ1-2; D is unclear. Between the trimmed V and J ends, which lost 2 bases and 3 bases, there was a span of 13 bases. The germline gives CDR1 MNHNY, CDR2 SVGAGI (reference sequence). The CDR3 has 15 amino acids. CDR3 in amino acids: CASSYGGDAYYGYTF. The CDR3 bases are TGTGCCAGCAGTTACGGCGGGGATGCGTACTATGGCTACACCTTC.

The chain couples TRBV6-5 to TRBJ2-3; D unresolved. Trimming shortened V by 10 bases and J by 0 bases, and 11 bases separated the two germline ends. The CDR3 has 13 residues. Germline V lookup: CDR1 MNHEY, CDR2 SVGAGI. CDR3 nucleotides: TGTGCCACCAAAGCACGAAGCACAGATACGCAGTATTTT. This translates into CATKARSTDTQYF.

This clone was detected a few times. V is TRBV6-5 and J is TRBJ1-1; D is ambiguous. This CDR3 comprises 14 residues. V was cut by 0 bases and J by 6 bases, with 11 bases left in between. In germline, CDR1 is MNHEY, CDR2 SVGAGI. CDR3 sequence: CASSYSKVGPEAFF. CDR3 bases: TGTGCCAGCAGTTACTCGAAGGTAGGGCCTGAAGCTTTCTTT.

This clone was detected only a few times. This chain uses TRBV2 with TRBJ1-4; no firm D call. In germline, CDR1 is SNHLY, CDR2 FYNNEI. This CDR3 comprises 12 residues. V was shortened by 7 bases and J by 7 bases, with 10 bases between the two germline ends. CDR3 amino acids: CASTRLREKLFF. The CDR3 nucleotides are TGTGCCAGCACCCGTCTGCGTGAAAAACTGTTTTTT.

This chain connects TRBV15 to TRBJ2-1; possible D gene TRBD2, 7 bases. Germline V lookup: CDR1 LNHNV, CDR2 YYDKDF (reference sequence). Trimming took 5 bases from V and 3 from J, leaving 14 bases between them. This CDR3 comprises 15 residues. The CDR3 loop is CATSRGGGYYNEQFF. CDR3 bases: TGTGCCACCAGCCGAGGGGGGGGATACTACAATGAGCAGTTCTTC.

The chain employs TRBV28 and TRBJ1-1, with 7 bases aligning to TRBD1. The CDR3 runs 11 residues. With V trimmed by 6 bases and J by 13 bases, 8 bases remained unmatched. The V gene's germline CDR1 is MDHEN and CDR2 SYDVKM. CDR3 amino acids: CASSLRGLGFF. The CDR3 nucleotides read TGTGCCAGCAGCCTGAGGGGGCTTGGTTTCTTT. Full variable domain (remainder filled in from reference TRBV28 and TRBJ1-1): DVKVTQSSRYLVKRTGEKVFLECVQDMDHENMFWYRQDPGLGLRLIYFSYDVKMKEKGDIPEGYSVSREKKERFSLILESASTNQTSMYLCASSLRGLGFFGQGTRLTVV.

V usage is TRBV27 and J usage is TRBJ1-2; the D gene is possibly TRBD1 (5 bases). With 5 bases removed from V and 7 bases from J, the gap between germline ends came to 20 bases. The germline gives CDR1 MNHEY, CDR2 SMNVEV (reference sequence). CDR3 length: 15 amino acids. The CDR3 loop is CASSIHPGPGLGYTF. For the CDR3, the DNA is TGTGCCAGCAGTATTCACCCGGGACCGGGACTTGGCTACACCTTC.

Turning to this clone: In the same sample, other DNA sequences code for this CDR3. The chain has TRBV6-5 and TRBJ1-1, with D possibly being TRBD1 (5 bases). V lost 2 bases, J lost 3 bases, and 7 bases lay in between. The CDR3 runs to 13 residues. Germline lookup yields CDR1 MNHEY and CDR2 SVGAGI. For the CDR3, the DNA is TGTGCCAGCAGTTACGGGGGGGACACTGAAGCTTTCTTT. Translation gives CASSYGGDTEAFF.

J is TRBJ1-2 and V is TRBV5-6, with 8 bases fitting TRBD1. Germline assignment: CDR1 SGHDT and CDR2 YYEEEE. The V segment lost 3 bases and the J segment 2 bases; nucleotides outside the gene matches: 6. The CDR3 has 15 amino acids. CDR3 region: CASSSETGENYGYTF. CDR3 DNA: TGTGCCAGCAGCTCTGAGACAGGGGAGAACTATGGCTACACCTTC.

The chain joins TRBV5-5 to TRBJ1-3; D is uncertain. The V gene's germline CDR1 is SGHKS and CDR2 YYEKEE (reference sequence). Trimming cost V 4 bases and J 3 bases, with 17 bases left between them. The CDR3 length is 16 residues. In DNA, the CDR3 is TGTGCCAGCAGCCTAGGGCTAAGTTCCTTTGGAAACACCATATATTTT. Translated, it gives CASSLGLSSFGNTIYF.

The V call is TRBV27, the J call TRBJ1-1; D perhaps matches TRBD1 (5 bases). V lost 2 bases, J lost 2 bases, and 15 bases lay in between. The germline gives CDR1 MNHEY, CDR2 SMNVEV (reference sequence). The CDR3 sequence is 16 residues long. The CDR3 reads CASSLGPGTANTEAFF. The CDR3, as DNA: TGTGCCAGCAGTTTAGGCCCGGGGACTGCCAACACTGAAGCTTTCTTT.

The rearrangement uses TRBV4-2 and TRBJ2-2; D is uncertain. The CDR3 length is 15 residues. The V gene lost 1 base and the J gene lost 0 bases, with 6 bases spanning the gap. Germline V gives CDR1 LGHNA, CDR2 YNFKEQ. CDR3 region: CASSQGVSNTGELFF. CDR3 in DNA: TGTGCCAGCAGCCAAGGGGTCTCGAACACCGGGGAGCTGTTTTTT.

This chain's CDR3 is CASASEGQRAWDGYTF. As DNA, the CDR3 is TGCGCCAGCGCCTCCGAAGGGCAGCGGGCTTGGGATGGCTACACCTTC. The chain employs TRBV23-1 and TRBJ1-2; no definite D call. TRBV23-1 is an ORF; its function is uncertain. Trimming cost V 8 bases and J 6 bases, with 25 bases left between them. The CDR3 covers 16 residues.

Notes on this clone: Its ends do not fully match the called genes, so a read error is possible. The chain recombines TRBV13 with TRBJ1-5; D might be TRBD1 (6 bases). Germline V gene lookup returns CDR1 PRHDT and CDR2 FYEKMQ (reference sequence). The CDR3 sequence is 14 residues long. Here the CDR3 reads CASSLGGGNQPQHF. The CDR3 DNA reads TGTGCCAGCAGCCTAGGGGGGGGCAATCAGCCCCAGCATTTT.

The chain couples TRBV19 to TRBJ1-1; D may be TRBD1 (5 bases). Germline V gives CDR1 LNHDA, CDR2 SQIVND (reference sequence). V was trimmed by 0 bases and J by 1 base, leaving 18 bases between them. This CDR3 contains 18 residues. The CDR3 DNA is TGTGCCAGTAGTATAGAGGGTGGCGGGGTTGGGGCGAACACTGAAGCTTTCTTT. It codes for CASSIEGGGVGANTEAFF.

This clone has just one count. This chain links TRBV6-5 with TRBJ2-5; D is perhaps TRBD2 (5 bases). The V gene's germline CDR1 is MNHEY and CDR2 SVGAGI. CDR3 size: 14 residues. The V end was cut by 6 bases, the J end by 2 bases, with 13 bases between. The CDR3 sequence is CASRPRGGQETQYF. The CDR3 DNA sequence: TGTGCCAGCAGGCCCCGAGGCGGGCAAGAGACCCAGTACTTC.

V and J are TRBV29-1 and TRBJ2-1; D is possibly TRBD1 (7 bases). V was clipped by 6 bases and J by 2 bases, with 14 bases between them. CDR1 and CDR2 (germline): SQVTM, ANQGSEA. The CDR3 contains 14 residues. The CDR3 DNA reads as TGCAGCGTCTTCAGGGGGGTTCCCTACAATGAGCAGTTCTTC. Protein sequence: CSVFRGVPYNEQFF.

The V and J genes are TRBV7-2 and TRBJ2-7; 9 bases are shared with TRBD2. This CDR3 comprises 14 residues. Trimming cost V 5 bases and J 5 bases; bases outside gene matches: 7. CDR1 is SGHTA, CDR2 FQGNSA, per germline. The CDR3 reads CASSLSGGNHEQYF. Written as DNA, the CDR3 is TGTGCCAGCAGCCTGAGCGGGGGGAACCACGAGCAGTACTTC.

This clone came up once. This chain links TRBV7-9 with TRBJ1-2; TRBD1 might be the D (5 bases). The length of the CDR3 is 14 residues. V gave up 4 bases and J gave up 1 base, with 10 bases separating them. Germline-derived CDR1 and CDR2 are SEHNR and FQNEAQ (reference sequence). CDR3 DNA: TGTGCCAGCAGCTCGAAGACAGATAACTATGGCTACACCTTC. Encoded protein: CASSSKTDNYGYTF.

This chain connects TRBV3-1 (or the pseudogene TRBV3-2) to TRBJ1-6, with a tentative D call TRBD1 (5 bases). V shed 4 bases and J shed 10 bases, with 17 bases lying between them. The CDR3 length is 15 residues. The germline CDR1 and CDR2 sequences are LGHDT and YNNKEL (reference sequence). The CDR3 region is CASSPPGAGFSPLHF. The CDR3, as DNA: TGTGCCAGCAGCCCCCCCGGGGCCGGATTCTCACCCCTCCACTTT.

The CDR3, as DNA: TGTGCCAGCAGCTTGGCGGGACAGGGGGCCATAGGAGCTTTCTTT. Encoded protein: CASSLAGQGAIGAFF. The rearrangement joins TRBV5-6 to TRBJ1-1, with 12 nucleotides matching TRBD1. V lost 0 bases to trimming and J lost 10 bases; unmatched junction nucleotides: 7. The CDR3 totals 15 residues. Germline CDR1 and CDR2: SGHDT and YYEEEE.

This sequence joins TRBV7-9 and TRBJ1-4; D is undetermined. This CDR3 has 14 amino acids. V was pared by 5 bases and J by 7 bases, with 14 bases between. From germline, CDR1 is SEHNR and CDR2 FQNEAQ (reference sequence). This CDR3 reads CASSQTRRGEKLFF. In nucleotides, the CDR3 is TGTGCCAGCAGCCAAACCCGACGAGGTGAAAAACTGTTTTTT.

V gene TRBV18 combines with J gene TRBJ1-2; TRBD1 aligns across 8 bases. This CDR3 has 15 amino acids. Germline V gene sequence: CDR1 KGHSH, CDR2 LQKENI. V lost 3 bases and J lost 6; bases outside the gene matches: 9. In DNA form, the CDR3 reads TGTGCCAGCTCACCCGATGGACAGGGAATGGATGGCTACACCTTC. This codes for CASSPDGQGMDGYTF.

V and J are TRBV19 and TRBJ1-1, with 8 bases aligning to TRBD1. This CDR3 contains 15 residues. Looked up from germline, CDR1 is LNHDA and CDR2 is SQIVND (reference sequence). The ends lost 6 bases at V and 1 base at J; junction bases unmatched: 7. The CDR3 DNA reads as TGTGCCAGTAGCCTCACGGGACAGGCGAACACTGAAGCTTTCTTT. Protein sequence: CASSLTGQANTEAFF.

The V and J genes are TRBV29-1 and TRBJ2-7; maybe TRBD1 (5 bases). CDR1 is SQVTM and CDR2 is ANQGSEA in the germline V gene. The ends were cut back, 4 bases at V and 3 bases at J, with 13 bases in the middle. The CDR3 contains 13 residues. The CDR3 sequence is CSVVSRVGYEQYF. In nucleotides, the CDR3 is TGCAGCGTTGTTTCCAGGGTTGGCTACGAGCAGTACTTC.

The chain recombines TRBV27 with TRBJ1-1; tentatively, D is TRBD1 (6 bases). Looked up from germline, CDR1 is MNHEY and CDR2 is SMNVEV (reference sequence). With 4 bases removed from V and 3 bases from J, the gap between germline ends came to 12 bases. The CDR3 is made up of 14 amino acids. Here the CDR3 reads CASSSQTGYTEAFF. CDR3 bases: TGTGCCAGCAGTTCTCAGACAGGTTACACTGAAGCTTTCTTT.